This T cell receptor (beta chain) derives from a study of regulatory T cells in long-lasting Graves disease. Study outcomes and limitations: Whereas about a thousand public clonotypes were shared by new patients, persistent patients shared more, at roughly 2,500.

From germline, CDR1 is KGHSH and CDR2 LQKENI. The CDR3 sequence is 16 residues long. Trimming pared 2 bases from V and 2 bases from J, leaving 16 bases between. With regard to this clonotype: Its antigen is unknown.

Both iRepertoire HTBI primers and Arm-PCR of CDR3 regions were used to build the TCR beta libraries. TCRdb re-called the multiplex PCR reads through MiXCR, storing one row per CDR3 protein. The repertoire holds about 500,000 distinct CDR3 sequences, approximately 12% seen once, with around 10% in the top ten. Time point defined: newly diagnosed GD, antithyroid drugs for less than 3 months. There was RNA extracted from PBMCs, and the TCR library was made from it. The same data also went into a second study, on T cells in Graves' hyperthyroidism and ophthalmopathy.

V and J are TRBV18 and TRBJ2-7; TRBD2 might be the D (6 bases). The sequence derives from a woman aged 30 to 39 with Graves disease. The sequencing here drew on peripheral blood mononuclear cells (PBMCs), taken at new diagnosis, from a patient treated with antithyroid drugs. CDR3 protein: CASSPETFGSTYEQYF. The CDR3 DNA reads as TGTGCCAGCTCACCAGAAACTTTCGGGAGCACCTACGAGCAGTACTTC.